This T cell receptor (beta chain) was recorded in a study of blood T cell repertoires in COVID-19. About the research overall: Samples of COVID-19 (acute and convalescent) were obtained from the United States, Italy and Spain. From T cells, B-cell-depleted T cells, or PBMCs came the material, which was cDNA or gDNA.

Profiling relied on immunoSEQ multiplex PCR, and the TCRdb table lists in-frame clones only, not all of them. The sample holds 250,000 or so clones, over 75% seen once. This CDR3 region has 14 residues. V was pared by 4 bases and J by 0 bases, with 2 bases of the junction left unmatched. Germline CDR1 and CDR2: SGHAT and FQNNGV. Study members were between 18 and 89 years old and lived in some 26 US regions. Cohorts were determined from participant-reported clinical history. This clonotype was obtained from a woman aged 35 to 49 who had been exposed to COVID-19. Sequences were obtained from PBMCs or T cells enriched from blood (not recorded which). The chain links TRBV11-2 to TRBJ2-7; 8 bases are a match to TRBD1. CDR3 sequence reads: CASSSGTGSYEQYV. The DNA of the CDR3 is TGTGCCAGCAGCTCGGGGACAGGCTCCTACGAGCAGTACGTC.